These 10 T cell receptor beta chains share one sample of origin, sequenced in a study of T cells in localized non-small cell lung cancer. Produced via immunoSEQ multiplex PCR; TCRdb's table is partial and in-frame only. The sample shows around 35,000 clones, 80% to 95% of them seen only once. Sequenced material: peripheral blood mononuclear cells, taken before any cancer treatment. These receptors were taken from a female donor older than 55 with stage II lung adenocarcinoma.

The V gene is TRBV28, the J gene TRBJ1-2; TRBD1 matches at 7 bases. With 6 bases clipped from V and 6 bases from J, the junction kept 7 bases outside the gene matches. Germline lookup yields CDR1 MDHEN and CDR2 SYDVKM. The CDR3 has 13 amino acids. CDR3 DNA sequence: TGTGCCAGCAGGCCCGGGACAGTGAATGGCTACACCTTC. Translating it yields CASRPGTVNGYTF.

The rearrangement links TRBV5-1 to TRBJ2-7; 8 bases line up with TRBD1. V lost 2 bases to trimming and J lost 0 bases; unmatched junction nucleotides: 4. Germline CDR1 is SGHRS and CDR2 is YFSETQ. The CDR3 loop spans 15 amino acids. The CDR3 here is CASSFSTGVSYEQYF. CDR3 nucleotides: TGCGCCAGCAGCTTCTCGACAGGGGTCTCCTACGAGCAGTACTTC.

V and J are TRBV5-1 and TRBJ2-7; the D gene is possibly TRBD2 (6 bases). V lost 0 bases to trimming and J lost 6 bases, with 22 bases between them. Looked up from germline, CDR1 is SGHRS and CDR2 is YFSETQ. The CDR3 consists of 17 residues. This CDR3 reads CASSLGGLAAQYGEQYF. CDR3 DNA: TGCGCCAGCAGCTTGGGTGGGTTAGCGGCGCAATACGGCGAGCAGTACTTC. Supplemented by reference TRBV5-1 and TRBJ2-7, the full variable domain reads KAGVTQTPRYLIKTRGQQVTLSCSPISGHRSVSWYQQTPGQGLQFLFEYFSETQRNKGNFPGRFSGRQFSNSRSEMNVSTLELGDSALYLCASSLGGLAAQYGEQYFGPGTRLTVT.

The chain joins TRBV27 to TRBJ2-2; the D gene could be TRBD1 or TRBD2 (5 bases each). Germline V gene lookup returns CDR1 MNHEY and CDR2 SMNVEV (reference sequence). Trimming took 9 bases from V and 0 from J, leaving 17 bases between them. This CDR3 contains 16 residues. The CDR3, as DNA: TGTGCCAGTCGCCCGTCGTGGGGACCGAACACCGGGGAGCTGTTTTTT. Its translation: CASRPSWGPNTGELFF.

CDR3 residues: CASSLRGIAGELFF. The CDR3 DNA sequence: TGTGCCAGCAGTTTGAGGGGGATCGCCGGGGAGCTGTTTTTT. The chain recombines TRBV28 with TRBJ2-2; weak D call: TRBD1 (6 bases). The CDR3 contains 14 residues. Germline V gene data show CDR1 as MDHEN and CDR2 as SYDVKM. V was cut by 3 bases and J by 6 bases, with 11 bases left in between. Full variable domain (remainder filled in from reference TRBV28 and TRBJ2-2): DVKVTQSSRYLVKRTGEKVFLECVQDMDHENMFWYRQDPGLGLRLIYFSYDVKMKEKGDIPEGYSVSREKKERFSLILESASTNQTSMYLCASSLRGIAGELFFGEGSRLTVL.

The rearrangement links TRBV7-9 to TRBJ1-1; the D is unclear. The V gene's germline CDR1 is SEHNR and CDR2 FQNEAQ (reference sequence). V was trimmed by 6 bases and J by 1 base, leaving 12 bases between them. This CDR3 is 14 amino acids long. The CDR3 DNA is TGTGCCAGCAGATCCCAAGGAGGGAACACTGAAGCTTTCTTT. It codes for CASRSQGGNTEAFF.

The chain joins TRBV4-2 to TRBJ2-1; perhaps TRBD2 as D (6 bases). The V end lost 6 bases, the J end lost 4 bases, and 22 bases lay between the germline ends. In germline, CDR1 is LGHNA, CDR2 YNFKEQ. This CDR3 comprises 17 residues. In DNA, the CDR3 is TGTGCCAGCAGACCAGAATCGCCGGGACTCTCATACAATGAGCAGTTCTTC. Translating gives CASRPESPGLSYNEQFF.

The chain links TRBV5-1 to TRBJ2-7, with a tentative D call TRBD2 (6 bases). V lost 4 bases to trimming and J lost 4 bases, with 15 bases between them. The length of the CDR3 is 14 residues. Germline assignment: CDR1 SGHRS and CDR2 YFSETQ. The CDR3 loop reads CASSQRAGSYEQYF. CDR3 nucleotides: TGCGCCAGCAGCCAAAGAGCGGGTTCGTACGAGCAGTACTTC.

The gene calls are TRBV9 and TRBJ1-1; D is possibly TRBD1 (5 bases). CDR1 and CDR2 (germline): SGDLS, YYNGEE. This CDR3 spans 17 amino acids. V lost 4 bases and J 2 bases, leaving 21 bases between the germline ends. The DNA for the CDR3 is TGTGCCAGCAGCCCATCTTCGACATGGGGGAGAAACACTGAAGCTTTCTTT. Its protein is CASSPSSTWGRNTEAFF.

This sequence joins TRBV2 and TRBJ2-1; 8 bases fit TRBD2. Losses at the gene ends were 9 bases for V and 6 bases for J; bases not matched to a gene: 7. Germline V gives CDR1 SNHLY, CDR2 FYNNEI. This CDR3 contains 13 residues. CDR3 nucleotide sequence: TGTGCCAGTTCCACGGGGGGGGCCAATGAGCAGTTCTTC. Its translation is CASSTGGANEQFF.